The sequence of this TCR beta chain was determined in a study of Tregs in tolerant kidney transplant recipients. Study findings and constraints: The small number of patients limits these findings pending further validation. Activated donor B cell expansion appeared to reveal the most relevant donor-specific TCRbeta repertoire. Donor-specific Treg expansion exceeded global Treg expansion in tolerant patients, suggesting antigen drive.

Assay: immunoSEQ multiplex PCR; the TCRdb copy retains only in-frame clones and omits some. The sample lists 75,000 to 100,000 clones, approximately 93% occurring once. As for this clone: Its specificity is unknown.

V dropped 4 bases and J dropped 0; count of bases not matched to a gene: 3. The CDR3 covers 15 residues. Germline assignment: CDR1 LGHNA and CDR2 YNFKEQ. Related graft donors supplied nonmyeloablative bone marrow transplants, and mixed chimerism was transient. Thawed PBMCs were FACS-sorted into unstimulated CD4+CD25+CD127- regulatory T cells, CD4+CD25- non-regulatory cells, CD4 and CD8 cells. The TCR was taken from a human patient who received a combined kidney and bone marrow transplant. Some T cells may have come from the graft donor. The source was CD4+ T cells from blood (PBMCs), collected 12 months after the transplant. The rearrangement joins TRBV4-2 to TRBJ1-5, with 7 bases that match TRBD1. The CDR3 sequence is CASSPRGSSNQPQHF. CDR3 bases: TGTGCCAGCAGCCCCAGGGGGAGTAGCAATCAGCCCCAGCATTTT.